The 5 T cell receptor beta chains below all came from one sample that was sequenced in a study of blood T cell repertoires in COVID-19. TCRdb's table, derived via immunoSEQ multiplex PCR, lists solely in-frame clones and lacks some. The table records some 390,000 clones, about 87% of them present only once. Sequencing was carried out using peripheral blood. The source of these receptors is an older woman with COVID-19, enrolled during active disease.

The V and J genes are TRBV19 and TRBJ2-2; TRBD1 agrees at 8 bases. CDR3 length equals 14 residues. The V segment lost 6 bases and the J segment 5 bases; nucleotides outside the gene matches: 5. CDR1 is LNHDA, CDR2 SQIVND, per germline (reference sequence). CDR3 sequence: CASSGQGRTGELFF. Here the CDR3 DNA reads TGTGCCAGTAGCGGACAGGGACGGACCGGGGAGCTGTTTTTT. The full variable domain, its missing parts supplied by reference TRBV19 and TRBJ2-2, is DGGITQSPKYLFRKEGQNVTLSCEQNLNHDAMYWYRQDPGQGLRLIYYSQIVNDFQKGDIAEGYSVSREKKESFPLTVTSAQKNPTAFYLCASSGQGRTGELFFGEGSRLTVL.

The CDR3 sequence: CASSLWGGSYYQEGYTF. The CDR3 DNA is TGTGCCAGCAGTTTATGGGGGGGGAGCTACTACCAGGAGGGCTACACCTTC. The rearrangement uses TRBV27 and TRBJ1-2; tentative D call: TRBD1 (5 bases). Germline CDR1 and CDR2: MNHEY and SMNVEV (reference sequence). The CDR3 has 17 amino acids. Trimming stripped 1 base from V and 8 bases from J, with 23 bases between.

The V and J genes are TRBV30 and TRBJ1-5; D remains ambiguous. Germline values: CDR1 GTSNPN, CDR2 SVGIG (reference sequence). The CDR3 is made up of 13 amino acids. The V gene lost 2 bases and the J gene lost 8 bases, with 13 bases spanning the gap. CDR3 coding DNA: TGTGCCTGGAGTAAACGGGGTGGTGAGCCCCAGCATTTT. Its protein is CAWSKRGGEPQHF.

This chain links TRBV5-1 with TRBJ2-7; D not certain. The germline gives CDR1 SGHRS, CDR2 YFSETQ. This CDR3 has 13 residues. Trimming removed 3 bases from V and 6 bases from J, with 13 bases in between. In nucleotides, the CDR3 is TGCGCCAGCAGCTCCTCCCCATCGGGCGAGCAGTACTTC. Its translation: CASSSSPSGEQYF.

The CDR3 region is CATSRAGGVINTQYF. The CDR3 DNA reads as TGTGCCACCAGCAGGGCAGGGGGAGTAATAAATACGCAGTATTTT. This chain connects TRBV15 to TRBJ2-3, with TRBD1 identical over 7 bases. This CDR3 contains 15 residues. J was trimmed by 7 bases and V by 3 bases; bases with no gene match: 10. Germline assignment: CDR1 LNHNV and CDR2 YYDKDF (reference sequence). The complete variable domain, with remaining parts taken from reference TRBV15 and TRBJ2-3, reads DAMVIQNPRYQVTQFGKPVTLSCSQTLNHNVMYWYQQKSSQAPKLLFHYYDKDFNNEADTPDNFQSRRPNTSFCFLDIRSPGLGDTAMYLCATSRAGGVINTQYFGPGTRLTVL.